This T cell receptor (beta chain) stems from a study of blood T cell repertoires in COVID-19. Study in general: Sites across the United States, Italy and Spain contributed samples from acute and convalescent COVID-19.

Study processing details: The authors estimated nucleated cell counts from reference gene primer amplification. Method: immunoSEQ multiplex PCR; TCRdb's copy keeps in-frame clones and lacks some. V, J and clone size reflect that table, while D and trimming were determined from the DNA. The data show 150,000 or so clones, with around 80% seen just once and roughly 13% held by the top ten. Germline assignment: CDR1 SGHVS and CDR2 FQNEAQ. The CDR3 has 14 residues. The V and J ends lost 7 bases and 8 bases respectively, with 18 bases between them. Participants came from fewer than 25 US areas, aged about 18 to 89 years. Two negative PCRs, clearance, or symptom resolution had been documented for recovered Cohort 3 donors.

The chain recombines TRBV7-8 with TRBJ2-1; D may be TRBD2 (6 bases). This sequence was found in a woman in her fifties or sixties who had recovered from COVID-19. The sample taken for sequencing was PBMCs or T cells enriched from blood (not recorded which). CDR3 loop: CASIRTAGSYEQFF. The CDR3 DNA is TGTGCCAGCATCAGGACTGCCGGGAGCTATGAGCAGTTCTTC.